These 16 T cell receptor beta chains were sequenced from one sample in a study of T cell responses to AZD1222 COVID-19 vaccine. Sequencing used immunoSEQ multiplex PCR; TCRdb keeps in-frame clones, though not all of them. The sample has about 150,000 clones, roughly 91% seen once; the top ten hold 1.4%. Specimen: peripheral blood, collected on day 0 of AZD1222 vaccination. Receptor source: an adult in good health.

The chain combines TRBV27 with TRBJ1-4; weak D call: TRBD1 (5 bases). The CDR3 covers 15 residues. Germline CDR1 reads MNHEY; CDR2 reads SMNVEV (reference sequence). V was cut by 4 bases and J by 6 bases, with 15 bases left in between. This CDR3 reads CASSSRQLEDEKLFF. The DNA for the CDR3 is TGTGCCAGCAGTTCCCGACAGCTTGAAGATGAAAAACTGTTTTTT.

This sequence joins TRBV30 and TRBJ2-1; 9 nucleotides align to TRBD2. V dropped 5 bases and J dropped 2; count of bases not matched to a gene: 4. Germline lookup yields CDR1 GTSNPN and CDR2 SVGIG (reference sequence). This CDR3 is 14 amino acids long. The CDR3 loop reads CAWLSGRTYNEQFF. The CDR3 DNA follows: TGTGCCTGGTTAAGCGGGAGGACCTACAATGAGCAGTTCTTC.

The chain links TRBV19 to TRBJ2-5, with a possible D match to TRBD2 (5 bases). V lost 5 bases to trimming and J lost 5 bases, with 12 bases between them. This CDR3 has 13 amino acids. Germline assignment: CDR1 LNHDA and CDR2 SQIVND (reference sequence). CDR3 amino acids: CASSAGIRETQYF. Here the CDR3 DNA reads TGTGCCAGTAGTGCCGGGATACGGGAGACCCAGTACTTC.

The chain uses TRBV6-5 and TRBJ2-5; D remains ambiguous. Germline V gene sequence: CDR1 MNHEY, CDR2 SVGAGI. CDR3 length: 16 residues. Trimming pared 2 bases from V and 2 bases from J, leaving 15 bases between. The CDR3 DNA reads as TGTGCCAGCAGTTACGACATTAGGCTGTCACAAGAGACCCAGTACTTC. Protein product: CASSYDIRLSQETQYF.

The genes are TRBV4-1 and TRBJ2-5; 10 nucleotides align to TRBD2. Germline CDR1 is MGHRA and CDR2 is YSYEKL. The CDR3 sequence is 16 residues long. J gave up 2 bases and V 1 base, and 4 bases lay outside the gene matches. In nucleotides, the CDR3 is TGCGCCAGCAGCCAAGCGAGGACTAGCGGACAAGAGACCCAGTACTTC. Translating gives CASSQARTSGQETQYF.

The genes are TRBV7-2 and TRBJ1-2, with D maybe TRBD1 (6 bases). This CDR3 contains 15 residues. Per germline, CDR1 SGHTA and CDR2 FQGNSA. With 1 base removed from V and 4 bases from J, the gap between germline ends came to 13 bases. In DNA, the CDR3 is TGTGCCAGCAGCTTAGGCCAGACAGGCGTCTATGGCTACACCTTC. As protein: CASSLGQTGVYGYTF.

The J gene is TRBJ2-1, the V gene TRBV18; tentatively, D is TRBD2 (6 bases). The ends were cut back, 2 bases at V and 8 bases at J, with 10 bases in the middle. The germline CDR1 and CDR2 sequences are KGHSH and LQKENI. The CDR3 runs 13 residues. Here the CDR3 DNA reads TGTGCCAGCTCACCATACGGAGGGCATGAGCAGTTCTTC. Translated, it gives CASSPYGGHEQFF.

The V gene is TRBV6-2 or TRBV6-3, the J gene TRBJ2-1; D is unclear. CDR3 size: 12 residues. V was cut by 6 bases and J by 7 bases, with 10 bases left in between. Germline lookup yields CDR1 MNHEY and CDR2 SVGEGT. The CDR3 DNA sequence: TGTGCCAGCAGCTGGGGTTGGAATGAGCAGTTCTTC. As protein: CASSWGWNEQFF.

The CDR3 loop is CASSQSLDRQEVNIQYF. Here the CDR3 DNA reads TGTGCCAGCAGCCAAAGCCTGGACAGGCAGGAGGTGAACATTCAGTACTTC. J is TRBJ2-4 and V is TRBV5-6; 7 nucleotides match TRBD1. The trim removed 4 bases at V and 7 bases at J, leaving 17 bases unmatched. The CDR3 sequence is 17 residues long. CDR1 and CDR2 from the germline V gene are SGHDT and YYEEEE.

In nucleotides, the CDR3 is TGTGCCAGCAGCTTAGTTTCGGGAAGTTACAATGAGCAGTTCTTC. This gives the protein CASSLVSGSYNEQFF. The gene calls are TRBV7-2 and TRBJ2-1; a possible D gene is TRBD2 (5 bases). V dropped 1 base and J dropped 4 bases, with 11 bases sitting between them. Germline V gene sequence: CDR1 SGHTA, CDR2 FQGNSA. CDR3 length equals 15 residues.

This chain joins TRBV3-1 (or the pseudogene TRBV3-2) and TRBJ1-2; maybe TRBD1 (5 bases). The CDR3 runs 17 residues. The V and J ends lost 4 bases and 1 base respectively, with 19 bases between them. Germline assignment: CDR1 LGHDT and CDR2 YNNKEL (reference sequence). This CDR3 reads CASSPALPGRGNYGYTF. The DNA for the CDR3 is TGTGCCAGCAGCCCCGCCCTCCCAGGGAGGGGTAACTATGGCTACACCTTC.

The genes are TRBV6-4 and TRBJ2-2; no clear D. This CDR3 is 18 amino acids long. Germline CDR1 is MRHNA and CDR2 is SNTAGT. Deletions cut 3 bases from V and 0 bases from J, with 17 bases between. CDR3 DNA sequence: TGTGCCAGCAGTGAGAGAAATTCCGGCTGGCCGAACACCGGGGAGCTGTTTTTT. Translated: CASSERNSGWPNTGELFF.

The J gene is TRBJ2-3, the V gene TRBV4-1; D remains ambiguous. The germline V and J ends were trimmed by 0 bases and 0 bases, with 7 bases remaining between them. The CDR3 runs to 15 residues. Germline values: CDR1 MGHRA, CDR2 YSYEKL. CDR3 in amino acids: CASSQERVSTDTQYF. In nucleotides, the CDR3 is TGCGCCAGCAGCCAAGAACGGGTTAGCACAGATACGCAGTATTTT.

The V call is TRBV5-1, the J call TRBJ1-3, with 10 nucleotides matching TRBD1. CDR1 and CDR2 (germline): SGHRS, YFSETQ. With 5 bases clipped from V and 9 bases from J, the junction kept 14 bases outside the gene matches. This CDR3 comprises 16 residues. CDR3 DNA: TGCGCCAGCAGACCATCGGGACAGGGGAATGGGTTCACCATATATTTT. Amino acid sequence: CASRPSGQGNGFTIYF.

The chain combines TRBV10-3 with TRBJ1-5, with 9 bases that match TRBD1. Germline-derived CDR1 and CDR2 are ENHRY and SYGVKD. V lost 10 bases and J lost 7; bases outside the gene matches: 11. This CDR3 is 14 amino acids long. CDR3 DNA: TGTGCCACCCGAGGACAGGGGAGCGGGCAGCCCCAGCATTTT. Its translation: CATRGQGSGQPQHF.

CDR3: CASSPPAAEQFF. CDR3 in DNA: TGTGCCAGCAGCCCCCCGGCGGCTGAGCAGTTCTTC. The rearrangement links TRBV9 to TRBJ2-1; no reliable D call. Trimming removed 4 bases at V and 9 bases at J, with 11 bases between. Per the germline V gene, CDR1 is SGDLS and CDR2 is YYNGEE. This CDR3 spans 12 amino acids.